This passage covers 27 T cell receptor beta chains from one sample sequenced in a study of T cell clonotyping in hematopoietic cell transplantation. Here immunoSEQ multiplex PCR was the method, and the copy in TCRdb shows in-frame clones only, minus some. The profile shows over 10,000 clones, approximately 70% of them singletons. The sample was peripheral blood mononuclear cells, taken 180 days after allogeneic stem cell transplant. Receptors were obtained from a male patient between 60 and 69 years old who had an allogeneic stem cell transplant from an unrelated donor, so the T cells may come from the graft donor. Some clones in this sample may be carry-over from other donors' samples.

This clone is judged medium-sized. This chain links TRBV10-3 with TRBJ2-2; 7 positions agree with TRBD1. Germline loops: CDR1 ENHRY, CDR2 SYGVKD. J gave up 5 bases and V 6 bases, and 6 bases lay outside the gene matches. The CDR3 is made up of 14 amino acids. The CDR3 DNA reads as TGTGCCATCAGCACACCACAGGGGACCGGGGAGCTGTTTTTT. It translates to CAISTPQGTGELFF.

This clone came up a few times. The chain recombines TRBV30 with TRBJ2-7; D is perhaps TRBD2 (5 bases). Germline V lookup: CDR1 GTSNPN, CDR2 SVGIG (reference sequence). V lost 4 bases to trimming and J lost 5 bases, with 9 bases between them. The CDR3 is made up of 11 amino acids. The CDR3 reads CAWTLVNEQYF. CDR3 bases: TGTGCCTGGACACTAGTAAACGAGCAGTACTTC.

The chain is built from TRBV4-1 and TRBJ1-3; tentatively, D is TRBD1 (5 bases). Germline V gene lookup returns CDR1 MGHRA and CDR2 YSYEKL. This CDR3 is 15 amino acids long. V lost 4 bases and J 6 bases, leaving 16 bases between the germline ends. The CDR3 DNA follows: TGCGCCAGCAGCCCCGAAAAGGGGTTATTAAACACCATATATTTT. This gives the protein CASSPEKGLLNTIYF.

This clone was picked up one time. The chain combines TRBV11-2 with TRBJ2-3; no clear D gene. Per germline, CDR1 SGHAT and CDR2 FQNNGV. The CDR3 extends over 15 amino acids. Deletions cut 0 bases from V and 1 base from J, with 8 bases between. The chain's CDR3 is CASSLDPKGTDTQYF. The CDR3 region has the DNA TGTGCCAGCAGCTTAGATCCGAAGGGCACAGATACGCAGTATTTT.

The chain carries TRBV4-1 and TRBJ1-1, with 10 bases aligning to TRBD1. Germline assignment: CDR1 MGHRA and CDR2 YSYEKL. The CDR3 spans 15 residues. V dropped 4 bases and J dropped 4; count of bases not matched to a gene: 6. CDR3 sequence: CASSPTGTGATEAFF. In DNA, the CDR3 is TGCGCCAGCAGCCCTACCGGGACAGGGGCCACTGAAGCTTTCTTT.

The CDR3 is CASSAAGTAKETQYF. The CDR3, as DNA: TGTGCCAGCAGTGCTGCCGGGACAGCAAAAGAGACCCAGTACTTC. The V call is TRBV28, the J call TRBJ2-5; TRBD1 aligns across 7 bases. From germline, CDR1 is MDHEN and CDR2 SYDVKM. The CDR3 extends over 15 amino acids. J gave up 3 bases and V 5 bases, and 9 bases lay outside the gene matches.

The chain is built from TRBV2 and TRBJ1-4, with no clear D. The V and J ends lost 4 bases and 0 bases respectively, with 12 bases between them. CDR3 length: 16 residues. Germline CDR1 is SNHLY and CDR2 is FYNNEI. This chain's CDR3 is CASSGDDYTTNEKLFF. In DNA form, the CDR3 reads TGTGCCAGCAGTGGGGATGATTATACAACTAATGAAAAACTGTTTTTT. The full variable domain, completed using reference TRBV2 and TRBJ1-4, is EPEVTQTPSHQVTQMGQEVILRCVPISNHLYFYWYRQILGQKVEFLVSFYNNEISEKSEIFDDQFSVERPDGSNFTLKIRSTKLEDSAMYFCASSGDDYTTNEKLFFGSGTQLSVL.

V usage is TRBV2 and J usage is TRBJ2-1, with 11 bases that match TRBD1. V lost 4 bases and J lost 6; bases outside the gene matches: 2. The CDR3 spans 14 residues. In germline, CDR1 is SNHLY, CDR2 FYNNEI. The CDR3 is CASSVGQGVNEQFF. The CDR3, as DNA: TGTGCCAGCAGTGTGGGACAGGGGGTCAATGAGCAGTTCTTC.

This clone has just a few counts. J is TRBJ1-4 and V is TRBV30; 8 bases agree with TRBD1. The CDR3 extends over 15 amino acids. Germline V CDR1 and CDR2: GTSNPN, SVGIG (reference sequence). V gave up 3 bases and J gave up 8 bases; unmatched junction bases: 11. This CDR3 reads CAWSVLGTGVEKLFF. CDR3 nucleotide sequence: TGTGCCTGGAGCGTGCTCGGGACAGGAGTCGAAAAACTGTTTTTT.

This clone ranks as large (0.1 to 1%). The DNA for the CDR3 is TGTGCCAGTAGTATAGGGATTCAGCCCCAGCATTTT. Translating gives CASSIGIQPQHF. The chain uses TRBV19 and TRBJ1-5; D ambiguous. V gave up 1 base and J gave up 6 bases, with 4 bases separating them. The CDR3 runs to 12 residues. Germline V gene sequence: CDR1 LNHDA, CDR2 SQIVND (reference sequence).

V is TRBV7-8 and J is TRBJ2-5; no definite D call. The ends were cut back, 4 bases at V and 5 bases at J, with 14 bases in the middle. This CDR3 has 14 residues. Germline assignment: CDR1 SGHVS and CDR2 FQNEAQ. The chain's CDR3 is CASSSGPVGETQYF. CDR3 in DNA: TGTGCCAGCAGCTCCGGGCCTGTGGGGGAGACCCAGTACTTC.

This chain links TRBV28 with TRBJ2-7; 13 bases are shared with TRBD2. This CDR3 contains 15 residues. Germline assignment: CDR1 MDHEN and CDR2 SYDVKM. The chain's CDR3 is CASDGLAGAPYEQYF. Here the CDR3 DNA reads TGTGCAAGCGACGGACTAGCGGGGGCCCCCTACGAGCAGTACTTC.

J is TRBJ2-7 and V is TRBV5-1; TRBD1 is a possible D gene (6 bases). CDR1 SGHRS and CDR2 YFSETQ come from the germline V gene. The CDR3 is 15 amino acids. V was clipped by 4 bases and J by 2 bases, with 16 bases between them. This CDR3 is CASSRNRERPYEQYF. The CDR3, as DNA: TGCGCCAGCAGCAGGAACAGGGAGCGCCCCTACGAGCAGTACTTC.

V usage is TRBV27 and J usage is TRBJ1-4; 10 nucleotides agree with TRBD1. The V gene end was trimmed by 5 bases and the J gene end by 5 bases; junction bases not matched to a gene: 5. This CDR3 is built from 15 residues. CDR1 is MNHEY and CDR2 is SMNVEV in the germline V gene (reference sequence). Here the CDR3 DNA reads TGTGCCAGCAGTATGACAGGGGGCATAAATGAAAAACTGTTTTTT. Translating gives CASSMTGGINEKLFF.

This chain joins TRBV7-9 and TRBJ1-2; D perhaps matches TRBD1 (6 bases). Germline V gene sequence: CDR1 SEHNR, CDR2 FQNEAQ (reference sequence). The CDR3 consists of 16 residues. V lost 1 base to trimming and J lost 5 bases, with 17 bases between them. The CDR3 region is CASSLGVGGGAYGYTF. The CDR3 region has the DNA TGTGCCAGCAGCTTAGGAGTCGGAGGGGGGGCTTATGGCTACACCTTC.

The gene calls are TRBV29-1 and TRBJ2-3; the D call may be TRBD1 or TRBD2 (6 bases each). The V end was cut by 7 bases, the J end by 10 bases, with 15 bases between. Germline-derived CDR1 and CDR2 are SQVTM and ANQGSEA. This CDR3 comprises 11 residues. CDR3: CSAGGQKSQYF. In DNA form, the CDR3 reads TGCAGCGCCGGGGGACAAAAATCGCAGTATTTT.

This clone was observed a handful of times. The chain employs TRBV6-5 and TRBJ1-3; no reliable D call. This CDR3 contains 15 residues. V was pared by 4 bases and J by 2 bases, with 12 bases between. The germline CDR1 and CDR2 sequences are MNHEY and SVGAGI. The CDR3 DNA reads as TGTGCCAGCAGTTCCTTTGTGGGGACTGGAAACACCATATATTTT. As protein: CASSSFVGTGNTIYF.

The rearrangement links TRBV6-5 to TRBJ1-1, with 7 nucleotides matching TRBD1. Per the germline V gene, CDR1 is MNHEY and CDR2 is SVGAGI. The CDR3 is made up of 15 amino acids. V was pared by 6 bases and J by 3 bases, with 10 bases of the junction left unmatched. The CDR3 sequence is CASRGQFNWDTEAFF. The DNA for the CDR3 is TGTGCCAGCAGGGGACAGTTTAACTGGGACACTGAAGCTTTCTTT.

The rearrangement links TRBV2 to TRBJ1-6; TRBD1 is a possible D gene (6 bases). Trimming removed 2 bases from V and 10 bases from J, with 12 bases in between. This CDR3 has 14 amino acids. Germline V gives CDR1 SNHLY, CDR2 FYNNEI. CDR3 in DNA: TGTGCCAGCAGTGAACCACAGGGAGTCTCACCCCTCCACTTT. Translation: CASSEPQGVSPLHF.

This clone appeared once. V and J are TRBV9 and TRBJ2-6, with D unresolved. This CDR3 contains 14 residues. The germline CDR1 and CDR2 sequences are SGDLS and YYNGEE. Between the trimmed V and J ends, which lost 2 bases and 4 bases, there was a span of 7 bases. CDR3 DNA: TGTGCCAGCAGCGTCGCGGAGGGGGCCAACGTCCTGACTTTC. Its translation is CASSVAEGANVLTF.

The rearrangement joins TRBV4-3 to TRBJ1-2, with D unclear. Trimming removed 4 bases from V and 1 base from J, with 10 bases in between. Germline CDR1 and CDR2: LGHNA and YSLEER. CDR3 length equals 14 residues. In DNA, the CDR3 is TGCGCCAGCAGCCCCATTGCAGTTAACTATGGCTACACCTTC. This codes for CASSPIAVNYGYTF.

V gene TRBV4-2 combines with J gene TRBJ1-1; D not resolved. There are 16 residues in the CDR3. With 1 base removed from V and 0 bases from J, the gap between germline ends came to 12 bases. The germline V gene has CDR1 LGHNA and CDR2 YNFKEQ. CDR3 amino acids: CASSQVSRSMNTEAFF. The CDR3 DNA sequence: TGTGCCAGCAGCCAAGTCTCCAGGAGCATGAACACTGAAGCTTTCTTT.

The rearrangement links TRBV30 to TRBJ1-2; D is uncertain. Germline values: CDR1 GTSNPN, CDR2 SVGIG (reference sequence). Trimming took 0 bases from V and 1 from J, leaving 12 bases between them. The CDR3 length is 15 residues. CDR3: CAWSVWSGINYGYTF. In DNA form, the CDR3 reads TGTGCCTGGAGTGTATGGTCGGGGATTAACTATGGCTACACCTTC.

The genes are TRBV7-9 and TRBJ2-7, with D possibly TRBD2 on 7 matching bases. CDR1 is SEHNR and CDR2 is FQNEAQ in the germline V gene (reference sequence). The V end lost 5 bases, the J end lost 2 bases, and 10 bases lay between the germline ends. There are 13 residues in the CDR3. The CDR3 DNA is TGTGCCAGCAGCCCGGGGGGCGCCTACGAGCAGTACTTC. It specifies CASSPGGAYEQYF.

This sequence joins TRBV4-1 and TRBJ1-1; D remains ambiguous. The CDR3 spans 16 residues. Germline CDR1 is MGHRA and CDR2 is YSYEKL. The V end lost 1 base, the J end lost 0 bases, and 12 bases lay between the germline ends. CDR3 DNA sequence: TGCGCCAGCAGCCAAGTGTCCCGTAGTTTGAACACTGAAGCTTTCTTT. Translating it yields CASSQVSRSLNTEAFF.

This clone was counted a few times. This sequence joins TRBV6-5 and TRBJ2-3; D is unclear. Germline V CDR1 and CDR2: MNHEY, SVGAGI. This CDR3 spans 14 amino acids. The V end was cut by 3 bases, the J end by 0 bases, with 7 bases between. CDR3 DNA sequence: TGTGCCAGCAGTTATGGTGTGAGCACAGATACGCAGTATTTT. Translated: CASSYGVSTDTQYF.

The CDR3 is CSVGTSIGTEAFF. CDR3 nucleotides: TGCAGCGTTGGTACATCTATAGGCACTGAAGCTTTCTTT. This chain connects TRBV29-1 to TRBJ1-1; unclear D gene. This CDR3 has 13 amino acids. Germline loops: CDR1 SQVTM, CDR2 ANQGSEA. V lost 4 bases to trimming and J lost 4 bases, with 13 bases between them. Full variable domain (remainder filled in from reference TRBV29-1 and TRBJ1-1): SAVISQKPSRDICQRGTSLTIQCQVDSQVTMMFWYRQQPGQSLTLIATANQGSEATYESGFVIDKFPISRPNLTFSTLTVSNMSPEDSSIYLCSVGTSIGTEAFFGQGTRLTVV.